A selection of T cell receptor beta chains follows, all from one sample in a study of blood T cell repertoires in COVID-19. TCRdb keeps only in-frame clones here, not all; method: immunoSEQ multiplex PCR. This sample has under 250,000 clones, with 65% to 85% found just once. Sample: peripheral blood. Source of these receptors: a man between 35 and 55 years old with active or convalescent COVID-19. The CDR3 runs from the conserved cysteine through the conserved F or W. Each record gives: J gene, V gene, D gene, clone size, CDR3 protein, CDR3 DNA. A D gene is named only where the DNA matches it firmly. Clone sizes are given selectively: once, few, many, or a class where the clone is expanded.

TRBJ2-1	TRBV19	TRBD1	.	CASSIEPWTGPNEQFF	TGTGCCAGTAGTATAGAGCCTTGGACAGGGCCAAATGAGCAGTTCTTC
TRBJ2-7	TRBV7-9	.	.	CASSLGAMGDYEQYF	TGTGCCAGCAGCTTAGGGGCAATGGGTGACTACGAGCAGTACTTC
TRBJ2-3	TRBV19	.	.	CASSIRADTQYF	TGTGCCAGTAGTATTCGGGCAGATACGCAGTATTTT
TRBJ1-5	TRBV6-2/TRBV6-3	.	.	CASSYSGQNSNQPQHF	TGTGCCAGCAGTTACTCGGGGCAGAATAGCAATCAGCCCCAGCATTTT
TRBJ1-2	TRBV7-8	.	.	CASSLGPGMDYGYTF	TGTGCCAGCAGCTTAGGTCCAGGGATGGACTATGGCTACACCTTC
TRBJ2-7	TRBV7-9	TRBD2	.	CASSLWSSGREYEQYF	TGTGCCAGCAGCTTATGGAGTAGCGGGAGGGAATACGAGCAGTACTTC
TRBJ2-1	TRBV30	TRBD2	.	CAWSVRLAGNEQFF	TGTGCCTGGAGTGTGAGGCTAGCGGGTAATGAGCAGTTCTTC
TRBJ1-2	TRBV29-1	TRBD1	.	CSVEGTAGLGYTF	TGCAGCGTCGAAGGGACAGCGGGGCTTGGCTACACCTTC
TRBJ2-1	TRBV5-1	TRBD1	.	CASSLEGQGNEQFF	TGCGCCAGCAGCTTGGAGGGACAGGGGAATGAGCAGTTCTTC
TRBJ1-2	TRBV5-5	TRBD1	.	CASSVQGGYGYTF	TGTGCCAGCAGCGTCCAGGGGGGCTATGGCTACACCTTC
TRBJ1-2	TRBV12-3/TRBV12-4	TRBD1	few	CASSGQGYGYTF	TGTGCCAGCAGTGGACAGGGCTATGGCTACACCTTC
TRBJ1-2	TRBV24-1	TRBD1	.	CATSDFRQGGGYTF	TGTGCCACCAGTGATTTTCGACAGGGGGGAGGCTACACCTTC
TRBJ1-1	TRBV6-1	.	.	CASSEQLKGLAEAFF	TGTGCCAGCAGTGAGCAGCTCAAGGGGCTCGCTGAAGCTTTCTTT
TRBJ1-5	TRBV7-2	.	.	CASSLQGGDQPQHF	TGTGCCAGCAGCCTACAGGGAGGGGACCAGCCCCAGCATTTT
TRBJ1-5	TRBV6-5	TRBD1	.	CASSADRGPQPQHF	TGTGCCAGCAGCGCGGACAGGGGCCCCCAGCCCCAGCATTTT
TRBJ1-6	TRBV27	.	.	CASSLRAGVYNSPLHF	TGTGCCAGCAGTCTAAGGGCGGGGGTGTATAATTCACCCCTCCACTTT
TRBJ1-1	TRBV7-9	TRBD1	.	CASGPTGFNTEAFF	TGTGCCAGCGGACCGACAGGGTTCAACACTGAAGCTTTCTTT
TRBJ2-2	TRBV11-2	TRBD2	.	CASTTKQLALTGELFF	TGTGCCAGCACCACTAAGCAACTAGCGTTAACCGGGGAGCTGTTTTTT
TRBJ2-7	TRBV5-4	.	.	CASSYPSQGQYEQYF	TGTGCCAGCAGTTACCCTAGCCAGGGACAATACGAGCAGTACTTC
TRBJ2-1	TRBV7-2	TRBD2	once	CASSPGLVREQFF	TGTGCCAGCAGCCCTGGACTAGTTAGGGAGCAGTTCTTC